One sample yielded the 2 T cell receptor beta chains listed below, sequenced in a study of CD8+CD57+ T cells in acquired aplastic anemia. Genomic DNA served as template for TCR beta VDJ and CDR3 profiling. TCRdb re-called the reads through MiXCR, storing one row per CDR3 protein. The data contain over 150,000 distinct CDR3 sequences, about two thirds of them seen just once; the ten biggest clones take up 35% to 60%. Patients who underwent sequencing had shown CD8+CD57+ cell expansion by flow cytometry. The sample comprised sorted CD4+, CD8+, or CD8+CD57+ T cells (not recorded which) from PBMCs. All receptors come from a human donor with aplastic anemia.

This chain links TRBV19 with TRBJ1-1; possibly TRBD1 for D (5 bases). From germline, CDR1 is LNHDA and CDR2 SQIVND (reference sequence). Between the trimmed V and J ends, which lost 3 bases and 0 bases, there was a span of 11 bases. The CDR3 is 15 amino acids. The CDR3 protein is CASSIGGGMNTEAFF. CDR3 DNA sequence: TGTGCCAGTAGTATCGGTGGGGGAATGAACACTGAAGCTTTCTTT.

The rearrangement links TRBV20-1 to TRBJ1-1; 7 positions match TRBD1. V dropped 1 base and J dropped 4; count of bases not matched to a gene: 6. The CDR3 has 14 residues. Germline CDR1 and CDR2: DFQATT and SNEGSKA (reference sequence). The CDR3 DNA sequence: TGCAGTGCTAGAGGGGGAGCAGGGGGCACTGAAGCTTTCTTT. It encodes CSARGGAGGTEAFF.